A selection of T cell receptor beta chains follows, all from one sample in a study of OX40 agonist ivuxolimab in advanced cancers. Libraries were prepared by immunoSEQ multiplex PCR; TCRdb keeps only in-frame clonotypes and omits some of them. The sample lists 75,000 to 90,000 clones, roughly nine tenths occurring once. Sequenced material: CD4+ or CD8+ T cells sorted from blood, taken in a trial of the OX40 agonist ivuxolimab. The receptors derive from an adult with an advanced solid tumor such as melanoma, head and neck, liver or kidney cancer. Each CDR3 is given with its conserved first and last residue. The D gene is left open where the match is weak. Rows give clone size only sometimes, using once, few, many, or a class for an expanded clone.

cdr3_nt cdr3_aa d_call j_call v_call clone_size
TGTGCTAGCAGCTTCGGAGGAGGCACAGATACGCAGTATTTT CASSFGGGTDTQYF NA TRBJ2-3 TRBV7-7 NA
TGTGCCAGCAGCAGGCACGACGCAAGGGCTGAAGCTTTCTTT CASSRHDARAEAFF NA TRBJ1-1 TRBV6-5 once
TGTGCCAGCCTGAGGACGTTAGACACAGATACGCAGTATTTT CASLRTLDTDTQYF NA TRBJ2-3 TRBV2 NA
TGTGCCAGCAGCTTGGCCGGGAGTAGAGAGACCCAGTACTTC CASSLAGSRETQYF NA TRBJ2-5 TRBV5-1 NA
TGTGCCAGCAGCCTCAGAGGTGGAAACACCATATATTTT CASSLRGGNTIYF NA TRBJ1-3 TRBV7-8 NA
TGTGCCAGCAGCCGATCGACAGGAACCTACGAGCAGTACTTC CASSRSTGTYEQYF NA TRBJ2-7 TRBV11-2 NA
TGTGCCAGCAGCACCGGGCAGGGCCGGGCCGAAAAACTGTTTTTT CASSTGQGRAEKLFF NA TRBJ1-4 TRBV5-4 NA
TGTGCCAGCAGCTTATGGGGGGCGGAGGGTCCCCAGCATTTT CASSLWGAEGPQHF NA TRBJ1-5 TRBV7-2 NA
TGTGCCAGTAGTATATCCCGACAGGGATGGGTCTACAATGAGCAGTTCTTC CASSISRQGWVYNEQFF TRBD1 TRBJ2-1 TRBV19 NA
TGTGCCAGCAGACCCCCGGGGGTCTACGAGCAGTACTTC CASRPPGVYEQYF NA TRBJ2-7 TRBV6-6 NA
TGCGCCAGCAGCTTGGGGACCCCATCGGCCAATGAGCAGTTCTTC CASSLGTPSANEQFF NA TRBJ2-1 TRBV5-1 NA
TGTGCCAGCAGCGTAGCGGGGACATCCTACGAGCAGTACTTC CASSVAGTSYEQYF NA TRBJ2-7 TRBV9 few
TGTGCCAGCAGCCCCCGACTAGCGAGAAGGGAAGATACGCAGTATTTT CASSPRLARREDTQYF TRBD2 TRBJ2-3 TRBV11-2 NA
TGTGCCAGCAGCCAGGGACAGAGATCGGAAAAACTGTTTTTT CASSQGQRSEKLFF TRBD1 TRBJ1-4 TRBV7-6 NA
TGTGCCAGCAGTTACGGCAGGGGGGGTAATGGCTACACCTTC CASSYGRGGNGYTF TRBD1 TRBJ1-2 TRBV6-5 NA
TGTGCCAGCAATAGCAGGGGAAGGGAAAAACTGTTTTTT CASNSRGREKLFF NA TRBJ1-4 TRBV28 NA
TGTGCCAGCAGCCCCCGAGGTCTAGCTAACAATGAGCAGTTCTTC CASSPRGLANNEQFF NA TRBJ2-1 TRBV7-9 once
TGTGCTAGTGGTTCAGAGGGGGGGGCGCGGCAGACCCAGTACTTC CASGSEGGARQTQYF NA TRBJ2-5 TRBV12-5 NA
TGCGCCAGCCGGACAGGCCGCTCCTACGAGCAGTACTTC CASRTGRSYEQYF TRBD1 TRBJ2-7 TRBV10-2 NA
TGCAGCGCCCCGAGCGGGACTAGCGGGACCTCTTCCATCAATGAGCAGTTCTTC CSAPSGTSGTSSINEQFF TRBD2 TRBJ2-1 TRBV29-1 NA
TGTGCCAGCAGTTTACCGGACCGTTGGGCCAACGTCCTGACTTTC CASSLPDRWANVLTF NA TRBJ2-6 TRBV28 NA
TGTGCCAGCAGCCGTGACGGGAACACCGGGGAGCTGTTTTTT CASSRDGNTGELFF NA TRBJ2-2 TRBV5-5 NA
TGTGCCAGCAGCTTAGTGGGGACAGGGGGCAGTCAGCCCCAGCATTTT CASSLVGTGGSQPQHF TRBD1 TRBJ1-5 TRBV7-6 NA
TGTGCCAGCAGTTGGGCGGGATCTGAGCAGTTCTTC CASSWAGSEQFF NA TRBJ2-1 TRBV28 NA
TGCGCCAGCAGCTTGGCCGGCGGGACACTTCAAGAGACCCAGTACTTC CASSLAGGTLQETQYF NA TRBJ2-5 TRBV5-1 NA
TGTGCCATCAGTGAGTACCGGACAGGCGTGGATGAAAAACTGTTTTTT CAISEYRTGVDEKLFF TRBD1 TRBJ1-4 TRBV10-3 few
TGTGCCAGCAGTTACTTGGGGATTGGAGAGACTGAAGCTTTCTTT CASSYLGIGETEAFF NA TRBJ1-1 TRBV6-6 NA
TGTGCCAGCAGCACCTTAGACGTCCCGGCCCTCGGCGAGCAGTACTTC CASSTLDVPALGEQYF NA TRBJ2-7 TRBV7-9 NA
TGTGCCATCAGGGGGACCCTGCTCGGTGAGCAGTTCTTC CAIRGTLLGEQFF NA TRBJ2-1 TRBV10-3 NA
TGCGCCAGCAGCCAAGGTGTCCCTCCTGAAGCTTTCTTT CASSQGVPPEAFF NA TRBJ1-1 TRBV4-1 NA
TGTGCCAGCAGTTACCGGGAGGACACTGAAGCTTTCTTT CASSYREDTEAFF NA TRBJ1-1 TRBV6-5 once
TGTGCCAGCAGCCTTTTGGCGGGGGGTAGGATACGGGGAAACACCATATATTTT CASSLLAGGRIRGNTIYF NA TRBJ1-3 TRBV28 NA
TGCGCCAGCAGCTTGGGGACTAGCTATTCCTACGAGCAGTACTTC CASSLGTSYSYEQYF TRBD2 TRBJ2-7 TRBV5-1 NA
TGTGCCAGCAGTGTTCGGTTAGCAGCTCGTTCAGAGACCCAGTACTTC CASSVRLAARSETQYF NA TRBJ2-5 TRBV6-1 NA
TGTGCCAGCAGTCCCCGGGCTAGCGGGAAGGAGACCCAGTACTTC CASSPRASGKETQYF TRBD2 TRBJ2-5 TRBV27 NA
TGTGCCACCAGCAGACCTTCCCAGGGGGGCTATGGCTACACCTTC CATSRPSQGGYGYTF TRBD1 TRBJ1-2 TRBV15 NA
TGTGCCAGTAGTATGGCAGCCTCCTACAATGAGCAGTTCTTC CASSMAASYNEQFF NA TRBJ2-1 TRBV19 once
TGTGCCAGCAGCTTAGCCAGGGAGGCCTACGAGCAGTACTTC CASSLAREAYEQYF NA TRBJ2-7 TRBV7-2 NA
TGTGCCAGCAGTTTGGGGGCGGGAGCCCCAGATACGCAGTATTTT CASSLGAGAPDTQYF NA TRBJ2-3 TRBV6-5 NA
TGTGCCAGCAGTTTATCCACAGTGTCAAACTCTAACTATGGCTACACCTTC CASSLSTVSNSNYGYTF NA TRBJ1-2 TRBV27 NA
TGCGCCAGCAGTTTGGGGCCAGGGCCCTCTGGGGCCAACGTCCTGACTTTC CASSLGPGPSGANVLTF NA TRBJ2-6 TRBV5-1 NA
TGTGCCAGCAGCGTAGTTAGCGGGAGTGAGACCCAGTACTTC CASSVVSGSETQYF TRBD2 TRBJ2-5 TRBV9 NA
TGTGCCAGCAGCTTGCAGCCAACTAATGAAAAACTGTTTTTT CASSLQPTNEKLFF NA TRBJ1-4 TRBV5-5 NA
TGCGCCAGCACCTCCAATCGGGACAGCTATGGCTACACCTTC CASTSNRDSYGYTF TRBD1 TRBJ1-2 TRBV4-1 once
TGTGCCAGCAGCGCGGACAGGGCCAAAACCTTC CASSADRAKTF TRBD1 TRBJ1-2 TRBV9 NA